The TCR beta chain under discussion was sequenced for a study of T cell repertoires in cytomegalovirus infection. Germline V gene lookup returns CDR1 MNHEY and CDR2 SVGAGI. V gave up 0 bases and J gave up 6 bases; unmatched junction bases: 4. This CDR3 is built from 15 residues. TCRdb used MiXCR to reprocess the reads, holding one entry per CDR3 protein. Counted here are fewer than 700,000 distinct CDR3 sequences, 20% to 25% occurring once; the ten biggest clones make up around 7.6%. The TCR comes from a human donor in good health (CMV status not recorded). Some clones in this sample may be carry-over from other donors' samples. Sequenced material: CD8+ T cells from PBMCs. This chain joins TRBV6-5 and TRBJ2-2; 7 nucleotides line up with TRBD2. The CDR3 loop is CASSYSGLVAGELFF. The CDR3 DNA reads as TGTGCCAGCAGTTACTCCGGACTAGTCGCCGGGGAGCTGTTTTTT.